This T cell receptor beta chain originates from a study of blood T cell repertoires in COVID-19. The CDR3 has 14 residues. Per germline, CDR1 SGHRS and CDR2 YFSETQ. The V and J ends lost 5 bases and 5 bases, in that order; junction bases with no gene match: 7. Cohort 3 donors were reported recovered after two negative PCRs, clearance, or symptom resolution. In the original analysis: From reference gene primer amplification, estimates of nucleated cell counts were derived. The table came from immunoSEQ multiplex PCR; TCRdb's copy has only in-frame clones and leaves some out. V, J and clone size were drawn from that table, and D and trimming were deduced from the DNA. The table shows some 350,000 clones, with 80% to 90% occurring only once.

The chain is built from TRBV5-1 and TRBJ1-3, with 7 bases matching TRBD1. Sequencing used PBMCs or T cells enriched from blood (not recorded which). This TCR was recovered from a man aged 25-45 years who had recovered from COVID-19. CDR3 coding DNA: TGCGCCAGCAGGGGGGACAGTATCCGAAACACCATATATTTT. Protein sequence: CASRGDSIRNTIYF. Using reference TRBV5-1 and TRBJ1-3 for the parts outside the CDR3, the full variable domain is KAGVTQTPRYLIKTRGQQVTLSCSPISGHRSVSWYQQTPGQGLQFLFEYFSETQRNKGNFPGRFSGRQFSNSRSEMNVSTLELGDSALYLCASRGDSIRNTIYFGEGSWLTVV.